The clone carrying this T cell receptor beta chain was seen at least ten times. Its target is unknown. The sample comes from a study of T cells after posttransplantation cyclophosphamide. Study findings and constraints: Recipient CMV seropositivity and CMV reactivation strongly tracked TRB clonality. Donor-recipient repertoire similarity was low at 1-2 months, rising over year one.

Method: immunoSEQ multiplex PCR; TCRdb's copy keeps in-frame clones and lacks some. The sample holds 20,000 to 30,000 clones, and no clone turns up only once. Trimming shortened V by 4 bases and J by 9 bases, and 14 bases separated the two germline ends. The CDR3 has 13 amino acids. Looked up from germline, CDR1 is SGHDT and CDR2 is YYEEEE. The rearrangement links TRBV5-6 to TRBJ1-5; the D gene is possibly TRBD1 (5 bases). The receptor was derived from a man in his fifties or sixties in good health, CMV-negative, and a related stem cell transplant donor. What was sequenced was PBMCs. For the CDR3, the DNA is TGTGCCAGCAGCCTACAAGAAAGGGGGCCCCAGCATTTT. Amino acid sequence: CASSLQERGPQHF.